A single sample is the source of the 10 T cell receptor beta chains below, sequenced in a study of CD8+CD57+ T cells in acquired aplastic anemia. TCR beta VDJ and CDR3 profiles were obtained from a genomic DNA template. Each CDR3 protein is one row after TCRdb ran MiXCR on the reads. The sample contains some 200,000 distinct CDR3 sequences, roughly 55% of which appear only once. The sequencing input was sorted CD4+, CD8+, or CD8+CD57+ T cells (not recorded which) from PBMCs. The receptor source for this set is a human donor in good health.

The chain recombines TRBV9 with TRBJ2-6, with D tentatively TRBD1 (5 bases). V was cut by 0 bases and J by 2 bases, with 9 bases left in between. The germline V gene has CDR1 SGDLS and CDR2 YYNGEE. The CDR3 sequence is 16 residues long. The CDR3, as DNA: TGTGCCAGCAGCGTAGCTATCAGGGCTGGGGCCAACGTCCTGACTTTC. Translation: CASSVAIRAGANVLTF.

This sequence joins TRBV20-1 and TRBJ1-5, with 7 bases matching TRBD1. Trimming at V came to 0 bases and at J to 2 bases, leaving 4 bases not matched to a gene. Germline V gene lookup returns CDR1 DFQATT and CDR2 SNEGSKA (reference sequence). The CDR3 has 15 amino acids. CDR3 amino acids: CSARDYRGRNQPQHF. The CDR3 bases are TGCAGTGCTAGAGACTACAGGGGACGCAATCAGCCCCAGCATTTT.

Many counts were recorded for this clonotype. V usage is TRBV29-1 and J usage is TRBJ2-2; weak D call: TRBD1 (6 bases). The germline V gene encodes CDR1 SQVTM and CDR2 ANQGSEA. This CDR3 comprises 12 residues. CDR3 sequence: CSHRVRVGELFF. The DNA for the CDR3 is TGCAGTCACAGGGTTAGAGTCGGGGAGCTGTTTTTT.

This clonotype has a count of ten or more. V and J are TRBV7-9 and TRBJ1-3; D remains ambiguous. The length of the CDR3 is 14 residues. V lost 4 bases, J lost 0 bases, and 7 bases lay in between. The germline gives CDR1 SEHNR, CDR2 FQNEAQ (reference sequence). The CDR3 sequence is CASSSPGSGNTIYF. In nucleotides, the CDR3 is TGTGCCAGCAGCTCCCCGGGCTCTGGAAACACCATATATTTT. Filled out from reference TRBV7-9 and TRBJ1-3, the complete variable domain reads DTGVSQNPRHKITKRGQNVTFRCDPISEHNRLYWYRQTLGQGPEFLTYFQNEAQLEKSRLLSDRFSAERPKGSFSTLEIQRTEQGDSAMYLCASSSPGSGNTIYFGEGSWLTVV.

Details on this clonotype: One junction end disagrees with the germline gene, perhaps due to a read error. This sequence joins TRBV3-1 and TRBJ2-3; D is possibly TRBD2 (6 bases). The germline V gene encodes CDR1 LGHDT and CDR2 YNNKEL (reference sequence). The CDR3 is made up of 17 amino acids. The CDR3 sequence is CASSHGEDGSSTDMQYF. The CDR3 DNA sequence: TGTGCCAGCAGCCACGGGGAGGACGGTTCTAGCACAGATATGCAGTATTTT.

This clonotype was seen a single time. The V and J genes are TRBV10-3 and TRBJ1-6; D call uncertain. The CDR3 is 12 amino acids. V was shortened by 3 bases and J by 11 bases, with 8 bases between the two germline ends. Germline-derived CDR1 and CDR2 are ENHRY and SYGVKD. CDR3 loop: CAISESRTPLHF. CDR3 DNA sequence: TGTGCCATCAGTGAATCGAGGACACCCCTCCACTTT.

V is TRBV2 and J is TRBJ1-5; 7 nucleotides match TRBD1. Germline CDR1 is SNHLY and CDR2 is FYNNEI. This CDR3 is built from 14 residues. Germline trimming cut 6 bases from V and 11 bases from J; bases unmatched to any gene: 13. The CDR3 reads CASRETGNQETQHF. Written as DNA, the CDR3 is TGTGCCAGCAGGGAGACAGGGAACCAAGAGACCCAGCATTTT. Together with reference TRBV2 and TRBJ1-5, the CDR3 gives the full variable domain: EPEVTQTPSHQVTQMGQEVILRCVPISNHLYFYWYRQILGQKVEFLVSFYNNEISEKSEIFDDQFSVERPDGSNFTLKIRSTKLEDSAMYFCASRETGNQETQHFGDGTRLSIL.

This sequence joins TRBV5-1 and TRBJ2-5; a possible D gene is TRBD2 (6 bases). Germline V gene data show CDR1 as SGHRS and CDR2 as YFSETQ. V was pared by 5 bases and J by 1 base, with 12 bases between. This CDR3 spans 14 amino acids. CDR3 nucleotide sequence: TGCGCCAGCAGTAGAATGGGACTCCAAGAGACCCAGTACTTC. It specifies CASSRMGLQETQYF.

The V and J genes are TRBV7-9 and TRBJ2-7, with 9 bases lining up with TRBD2. After removal of 5 bases from V and 5 bases from J, the junction contained 10 bases not matched to a gene. The CDR3 extends over 15 amino acids. The germline V gene has CDR1 SEHNR and CDR2 FQNEAQ (reference sequence). The CDR3 spells CASSHEGGRAHEQYF. CDR3 DNA sequence: TGTGCCAGCAGCCACGAGGGCGGGAGGGCCCACGAGCAGTACTTC.

The chain employs TRBV7-9 and TRBJ1-5, with D unresolved. This CDR3 comprises 23 residues. The germline V gene has CDR1 SEHNR and CDR2 FQNEAQ (reference sequence). Trimming took off 5 bases at V and 0 bases at J, with 35 bases between the two ends. CDR3 nucleotide sequence: TGTGCCAGCAGCACCAATTCGATTGGCTACACTCATGATGCACTGTGTAGCAATCAGCCCCAGCATTTT. Translated, it gives CASSTNSIGYTHDALCSNQPQHF.